This T cell receptor (beta chain) was captured by sequencing in a study of molecular identifiers for immune sequencing clone quantification. Study-wide background: In the replicates, RNA derived from roughly 20,000 or 100,000 naive CD8 cells was divided into five parts, and four were sequenced.

The CDR3 is 15 amino acids. Based on a CD8+CD4-CCR7+CD45RA+ profile, naive CD8 T cells were sorted. Previously described methods with listed TCR primers produced the bulk TCR libraries. Each CDR3 protein gets one entry after TCRdb re-called the PCR reads with MiXCR. The sample carries just under 650,000 distinct CDR3 sequences, roughly 21% recorded once. About this clonotype itself: This clone may be a read error of a much larger clone one base away.

The receptor was derived from a human donor in good health. Some libraries in this study had Jurkat cell RNA spiked in. The chain links TRBV21-1 to TRBJ1-1. TRBV21-1 is described as a pseudogene. Sequenced material: naive CD8+ T cells from blood, with Jurkat cell RNA spiked in. Subset given: FACS-sorted CD8+CD4-CCR7+CD45RA+ naive T cells. CDR3 nucleotides: TGTGCCAGCGGCAAACGCGGACTCCTCCGGACTGAAGCTTTCTTT. Amino acid sequence: CASGKRGLLRTEAFF.